This is a list of T cell receptor beta chains from one sample in a study of blood T cell repertoires in COVID-19. Sequencing was performed with immunoSEQ multiplex PCR; in TCRdb, only in-frame clones are kept and a portion is missing. The sample shows 170,000 or so clones, less than 90% of them seen only once. Material for sequencing was peripheral blood. All receptors derive from a man aged 18-30 years with active or convalescent COVID-19. Each CDR3 is given with its conserved first and last residue. The D gene is left open where the match is weak. Not every row has a clone size; where given, it reads once, few, many or a size class.

clone_size	d_call	v_call	j_call	cdr3_aa	cdr3_nt
few	TRBD1	TRBV6-5	TRBJ1-5	CASSPGGRQPQHF	TGTGCCAGCAGCCCAGGGGGCCGTCAGCCCCAGCATTTT
-	-	TRBV7-2	TRBJ1-2	CASSLATRSNYGYTF	TGTGCCAGCAGCTTAGCCACGAGGAGTAACTATGGCTACACCTTC
-	TRBD1	TRBV7-9	TRBJ1-1	CASSLSPGQVYTEAFF	TGTGCCAGCAGCTTAAGTCCGGGACAGGTATACACTGAAGCTTTCTTT
-	-	TRBV6-2/TRBV6-3	TRBJ1-5	CASSYLGASNQPQHF	TGTGCCAGCAGTTACCTGGGGGCGAGCAATCAGCCCCAGCATTTT
-	-	TRBV4-1	TRBJ2-1	CASSQEGRVRRNEQFF	TGCGCCAGCAGCCAAGAAGGCAGGGTGCGACGCAATGAGCAGTTCTTC
-	-	TRBV9	TRBJ1-5	CASSVGTGNQPQHF	TGTGCCAGCAGCGTAGGCACGGGGAATCAGCCCCAGCATTTT
-	TRBD2	TRBV27	TRBJ2-7	CASYERDSYEQYF	TGTGCCAGCTACGAGCGGGACTCGTACGAGCAGTACTTC
-	TRBD1	TRBV6-4	TRBJ1-1	CASRKTGGTEAFF	TGTGCCAGCAGGAAAACAGGGGGCACTGAAGCTTTCTTT
-	-	TRBV18	TRBJ2-7	CASSTDRYEQYF	TGTGCCAGCTCAACCGACAGGTACGAGCAGTACTTC
-	TRBD1	TRBV19	TRBJ1-2	CASSGTGRSNYGYTF	TGTGCCAGTAGTGGGACAGGGAGATCCAACTATGGCTACACCTTC
-	TRBD2	TRBV5-1	TRBJ2-3	CASSPGLAGDFTDTQYF	TGCGCCAGCAGCCCGGGACTAGCGGGGGATTTCACAGATACGCAGTATTTT
-	-	TRBV2	TRBJ1-3	CASRQDLSGNTIYF	TGTGCCAGCAGGCAAGACTTAAGCGGAAACACCATATATTTT
-	TRBD1	TRBV7-7	TRBJ1-3	CASSLVGQGYSDSGNTIYF	TGTGCCAGCAGCTTAGTGGGACAGGGTTATTCGGATTCTGGAAACACCATATATTTT
-	-	TRBV18	TRBJ2-3	CASSPRSDSGDTQYF	TGTGCCAGCTCACCAAGGTCGGACTCTGGAGATACGCAGTATTTT
-	-	TRBV9	TRBJ1-4	CASSVAIGGNEKLFF	TGTGCCAGCAGCGTCGCAATAGGCGGTAATGAAAAACTGTTTTTT
-	-	TRBV18	TRBJ2-2	CASSLGRVTGELFF	TGTGCCAGCTCATTGGGCAGAGTCACCGGGGAGCTGTTTTTT
few	-	TRBV7-9	TRBJ1-6	CASSLSAGSSYNSPLHF	TGTGCCAGCAGCTTATCTGCGGGGAGCTCCTATAATTCACCCCTCCACTTT
few	-	TRBV30	TRBJ1-1	CAWSVGHLAEAFF	TGTGCCTGGAGTGTGGGGCATTTAGCTGAAGCTTTCTTT
-	-	TRBV18	TRBJ2-2	CASSQKNSNTGELFF	TGTGCCAGCTCACAGAAGAACAGTAACACCGGGGAGCTGTTTTTT
few	TRBD1	TRBV4-1	TRBJ1-2	CASSQDGVWRDREHYGYTF	TGCGCCAGCAGCCAAGATGGGGTTTGGCGTGACAGGGAGCACTATGGCTACACCTTC
-	TRBD2	TRBV6-5	TRBJ2-7	CASSPGRHEQYF	TGTGCCAGCAGTCCCGGGAGGCACGAGCAGTACTTC
-	-	TRBV6-5	TRBJ1-5	CASTPSGGGQPQHF	TGTGCCAGCACCCCGTCGGGGGGTGGTCAGCCCCAGCATTTT
-	-	TRBV7-3	TRBJ1-1	CASSLQGGTEAFF	TGTGCCAGCAGCTTACAGGGAGGCACTGAAGCTTTCTTT
-	-	TRBV4-2	TRBJ1-3	CASSQGGLTFSGNTIYF	TGTGCCAGCAGCCAAGGGGGGCTTACATTCTCTGGAAACACCATATATTTT
-	-	TRBV18	TRBJ2-6	CASSGGNSGANVLTF	TGTGCCAGCTCAGGAGGGAACTCTGGGGCCAACGTCCTGACTTTC
-	TRBD2	TRBV4-1	TRBJ2-1	CASSQALGRAGGGNEQFF	TGCGCCAGCAGCCAAGCCCTCGGTAGGGCGGGGGGGGGAAATGAGCAGTTCTTC
-	-	TRBV24-1	TRBJ1-5	CATSGEGNQPQHF	TGTGCCACCAGTGGGGAGGGTAATCAGCCCCAGCATTTT
once	-	TRBV7-2	TRBJ2-2	CASSTAPLSTGELFF	TGTGCCAGCAGCACAGCCCCCCTCTCCACCGGGGAGCTGTTTTTT
-	TRBD2	TRBV5-6	TRBJ2-1	CASSLSGRARGSEQFF	TGTGCCAGCAGCTTGAGCGGGAGGGCCAGGGGGAGTGAGCAGTTCTTC
-	-	TRBV19	TRBJ2-5	CASSMGPSAASSPQETQYF	TGTGCCAGTAGTATGGGCCCTTCCGCCGCTAGCTCCCCACAAGAGACCCAGTACTTC
-	TRBD1	TRBV5-1	TRBJ1-4	CASSVQGATNEKLFF	TGCGCCAGCAGCGTGCAGGGGGCAACTAATGAAAAACTGTTTTTT
-	TRBD1	TRBV10-3	TRBJ1-1	CAISEPGQANTEAFF	TGTGCCATCAGTGAGCCGGGACAGGCAAACACTGAAGCTTTCTTT
few	-	TRBV6-1	TRBJ2-7	CASSDDAGVYSYEQYF	TGTGCCAGCAGTGATGACGCAGGGGTGTACTCCTACGAGCAGTACTTC
few	TRBD1	TRBV7-2	TRBJ1-6	CASTMTGYDSPLHF	TGTGCCAGCACCATGACAGGGTACGACTCACCCCTCCACTTT
-	TRBD1	TRBV5-1	TRBJ1-2	CASKLQGVRNYGYTF	TGCGCCAGCAAACTACAGGGGGTGAGAAACTATGGCTACACCTTC
-	TRBD1	TRBV9	TRBJ1-1	CASSVQTGAEAFF	TGTGCCAGCAGCGTACAGACAGGGGCTGAAGCTTTCTTT
-	TRBD2	TRBV28	TRBJ2-3	CASRTSGSTDTQYF	TGTGCCAGCAGAACTAGCGGGAGCACAGATACGCAGTATTTT
-	-	TRBV28	TRBJ1-5	CASSLWGRGQPQHF	TGTGCCAGCAGTTTATGGGGCAGGGGTCAGCCCCAGCATTTT
-	TRBD2	TRBV5-1	TRBJ2-3	CASSPRLAGGTDTQYF	TGCGCCAGCAGCCCCCGACTAGCGGGAGGCACAGATACGCAGTATTTT
few	-	TRBV6-1	TRBJ1-1	CASSEGAYAGSLNTEAFF	TGTGCCAGCAGTGAAGGCGCTTATGCCGGGTCCCTAAACACTGAAGCTTTCTTT
-	-	TRBV10-3	TRBJ1-3	CAISEQGSGNTIYF	TGTGCCATCAGTGAACAGGGCTCTGGAAACACCATATATTTT
-	TRBD1	TRBV6-1	TRBJ2-7	CASSEVVTGGPYEQYF	TGTGCCAGCAGTGAAGTGGTTACAGGGGGACCCTACGAGCAGTACTTC
-	-	TRBV10-3	TRBJ1-5	CAISESRGGNQPQHF	TGTGCCATCAGTGAGAGCAGGGGCGGCAATCAGCCCCAGCATTTT
-	TRBD2	TRBV7-2	TRBJ2-5	CASSLVGGETQYF	TGTGCCAGCAGCCTTGTGGGAGGGGAGACCCAGTACTTC
-	-	TRBV19	TRBJ2-3	CASSRGHQVTDTQYF	TGTGCCAGTAGTAGGGGACATCAAGTCACAGATACGCAGTATTTT
-	TRBD2	TRBV18	TRBJ2-1	CASSRELAANVGDEQFF	TGTGCCAGCTCACGTGAACTAGCGGCCAACGTGGGGGATGAGCAGTTCTTC
-	TRBD2	TRBV19	TRBJ2-1	CASSIHVALAGGNNEQFF	TGTGCCAGTAGTATTCACGTCGCCCTAGCGGGGGGAAACAATGAGCAGTTCTTC
-	-	TRBV5-8	TRBJ2-7	CASTPAGSLTRQYF	TGTGCCAGCACCCCGGCGGGTAGCCTTACCAGGCAGTACTTC
-	-	TRBV5-5	TRBJ2-7	CASSLGRVEYEQYF	TGTGCCAGCAGCTTAGGCAGGGTAGAGTACGAGCAGTACTTC
-	TRBD1	TRBV5-4	TRBJ2-5	CASSQDRAIGTQYF	TGTGCCAGCAGTCAAGACAGGGCGATAGGGACCCAGTACTTC